This TCR beta chain was identified during a study of T cells in Graves' hyperthyroidism and ophthalmopathy (dated by TCRdb to the late 2010s). A note on the overall study: Peripheral blood samples were taken at the time of initial diagnosis, prior to any treatment. An independent validation cohort of 18 to 20 hyperthyroidism patients and 17 patients who later progressed to ophthalmopathy tested prospective prediction of ophthalmopathy. Following sampling, methimazole starting at 30 mg daily was given to hyperthyroidism patients, and high-dose intravenous methylprednisolone was given to ophthalmopathy patients. In several Graves' hyperthyroidism patients, the study also compared T-cell repertoires from thyroid tissue with T-cell repertoires from blood. The roughly 100 discovery patients were randomly divided into training and test sets at a 7:3 ratio. To identify TCR V-J signatures that set the groups apart, the researchers used a discovery cohort of 100 patients, made up of 40 to 45 with Graves' ophthalmopathy and about 59 with stable Graves' hyperthyroidism. TCR Vbeta CDR3 sequencing of some 140 peripheral blood samples (about 45 ophthalmopathy, around 80 hyperthyroidism and 17 progressor patients) is reported in the paper. The full study reports these points: No statistical method was used to set the sample size in advance, and investigators knew the group allocation. In validation, the model predicted progression to ophthalmopathy a median of approximately 6.6 months before onset, with approximately 68% sensitivity and almost 75% specificity. In cross-validation, a model built on a 13 V-J signature told ophthalmopathy apart from stable hyperthyroidism with approximately 91% sensitivity and about 81% specificity, and in testing the same model reached 80%/75%. Blood samples also contained most of the expanded thyroid clonotypes (frequency above 0.001), which suggests that blood repertoires may reflect thyroid immune responses.

Stable Graves' hyperthyroidism was defined as the absence of progression to ophthalmopathy over 18 months of follow-up. Hyperthyroidism patients were newly diagnosed, had a disease duration of under 2 months, and were aged 18 to 65 years. Any patient with an uncontrolled infection, another autoimmune disease, pregnancy or lactation was excluded. Diagnoses were established on the basis of clinical symptoms, serum thyroxine and TRAb, thyroid ultrasound, and orbital computed tomography. Ficoll-Paque density gradient centrifugation was used to isolate PBMCs from 10 ml of fresh peripheral blood. Total RNA was extracted with Trizol reagent, and quality was checked on an Agilent 2100 Bioanalyzer. This clonotype was detected only a few times. This receptor's antigen is unknown. No qualities accompany the bases; no much larger clone lies one base away. Measured from the cysteine to the phenylalanine, the CDR3 is 14 residues long. Here the CDR3 DNA is all that survives: 42 bases in frame from base 1. CDR1 and CDR2 are read off the germline V gene as MNHNS and SASEGT. V is cut by 4 bases and J by 0 bases, and the space between the germline ends is 7 bases.

TCR beta CDR3 regions were amplified from RNA transcripts. For the first round of RT-PCR on the TCR CDR3, the HTBI primer set was used together with the Qiagen OneStep RT-PCR kit. Libraries were constructed in a second round of multiplex PCR, after which size selection and purification were carried out. The libraries were sequenced on an Illumina HiSeq2000 using paired-end 100 bp reads. In the source study's methods: SOAPnuke was used to process the raw data, with reads discarded if the reads contained adapters or uncalled bases, had a mean Phred below 15, or lacked an exact constant-primer or identifier match. COPE v1.2.5 was used to merge high-quality paired reads, and clonotypes were defined as unique nucleotide sequences. MiTCR v1.1 was used to align the clonotypes against IMGT TRBV, TRBD and TRBJ reference segments. The analysis was restricted to V-J combinations with a frequency above 0.0001, which together covered roughly 99% of the repertoires. The TCS score was defined as the ratio of F50 (clonal expansion) to E x V (chaos), calculated using BLOSUM62-based TCRdist between CDR3 peptides within each V-J. Welch's t-statistics and random forest reduced some 510 V-J features to 13, which were used in a naive Bayes classifier (R e1071). TCRdb took the public reads, trimmed them with fastp at Q25, ran MiXCR for clone calling and kept in-frame beta chains. All rows with the same CDR3 protein become a single entry with the most common DNA and genes. TCRdb, not the authors, supplied the V and J calls. Here the sample has some 550,000 distinct CDR3 sequences; under 25% occur a single time. The ten largest make up about a quarter of the sample.

This clonotype originated in a man younger than 35 with Graves' hyperthyroidism. Sequenced material: blood. The sequence is built from TRBV6-1 and TRBJ2-4; possibly the D gene is TRBD2, per 6 matching bases. The CDR3 region: CASSGGLAKNIQYF. The DNA is as follows: TGTGCCAGCAGTGGGGGACTAGCCAAAAACATTCAGTACTTC.